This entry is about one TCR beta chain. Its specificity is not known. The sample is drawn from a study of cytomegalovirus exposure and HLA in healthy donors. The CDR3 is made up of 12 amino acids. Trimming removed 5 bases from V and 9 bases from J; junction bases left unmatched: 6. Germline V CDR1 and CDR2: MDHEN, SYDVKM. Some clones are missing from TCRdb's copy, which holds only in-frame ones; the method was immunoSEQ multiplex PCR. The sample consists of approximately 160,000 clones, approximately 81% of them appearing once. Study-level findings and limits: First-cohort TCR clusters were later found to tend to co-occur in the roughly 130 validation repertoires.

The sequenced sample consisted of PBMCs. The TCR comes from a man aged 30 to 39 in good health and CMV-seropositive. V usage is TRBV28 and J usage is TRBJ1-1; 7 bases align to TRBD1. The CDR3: CASSARQGKAFF. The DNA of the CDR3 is TGTGCCAGCAGTGCGAGACAGGGTAAAGCTTTCTTT.